The rows below give T cell receptor beta chains drawn from one sample of a study of T cell changes during pregnancy in multiple sclerosis. Data came from immunoSEQ multiplex PCR; TCRdb stores just in-frame clones and leaves some out. This sample has some 95,000 clones; approximately 92% occur once, and the top ten carry roughly 2.7%. The specimen was peripheral blood, collected in the first trimester of pregnancy. These receptors originate from a female donor with multiple sclerosis, enrolled in a pregnancy study. Each CDR3 is given with its conserved first and last residue. Fields, in order: clone size, V gene, CDR3 protein. The size entry is marked missing in some rows and otherwise reads once, few, many or a size class.

>.|TRBV19
CASRTQVNYGYTF
>.|TRBV5-1
CASSLSGDQPQHF
>.|TRBV29-1
CSQSPAGNEQFF
>once|TRBV20-1
CSAGGDEQFF
>.|TRBV2
CASSETAGGEKLFF
>.|TRBV30
CAWSVTGRTSYEQYF
>.|TRBV4-1
CASSQDQVLMNTEAFF
>.|TRBV28
CASYRPVAGGPPVEQFF
>.|TRBV4-3
CASSQEATAGGRGELFF
>.|TRBV4-2
CASSQDWTSGRAGEETQYF
>.|TRBV4-1
CASSQGSGVGEQFF
>.|TRBV4-1
CASSFPYSGRAPFF
>.|TRBV7-2
CASSPEAGGQTYEQYF
>.|TRBV5-1
CASSYRGRTYEQYF
>.|TRBV18
CASSPRQGYGYTF
>.|TRBV27
CASSPVGLDTYEQYF
>.|TRBV27
CASSRLERGNEQFF
>.|TRBV7-9
CASSLIGGLNPGNTIYF
>.|TRBV7-9
CASSSPLTAEQYQETQYF
>.|TRBV27
CASRLNQGPSYEQYF
>.|TRBV5-6
CASSLSRGAYEQYF
>medium-sized|TRBV2
CASAQGNYGYTF
>.|TRBV14
CASSLFSGSIHYEQYF
>once|TRBV5-1
CASSLDSGGNPYEQYF
>.|TRBV7-9
CASSLGGGGTYEQYF
>.|TRBV27
CASSSWTRRNTDTQYF
>.|TRBV9
CASSDRTETQYF
>.|TRBV28
CASSTHPGQGVQQPQHF
>.|TRBV19
CASSSGGSHTEAFF
>.|TRBV25-1
CASSVGGYEQYF
>.|TRBV14
CASSHPGQPYEQYF
>.|TRBV9
CASSVEGENEKLFF
>.|TRBV5-6
CASSLSGQGQSFYEQYF
>.|TRBV5-4
CATLEGGATYNEQFF
>.|TRBV9
CASSVAGLAGGYEQYF
>.|TRBV5-1
CASKPAGTGIYEQYF
>.|TRBV14
CASSQDLSGEYF
>.|TRBV29-1
CSVRANEQFF
>once|TRBV19
CASSITQGRGQPQHF
>.|TRBV7-3
CASSASDRGGAFF
>.|TRBV29-1
CSFQWAASTDTQYF
>.|TRBV28
CASRGRDRVVLPSGNTIYF
>.|TRBV5-4
CASSFNAGWNEQFF
>.|TRBV28
CASSLNPGLGEQYF
>.|TRBV19
CASSMGAGTSTDTQYF
>.|TRBV28
CASSTSSYNEQFF
>.|TRBV28
CASSISGTGVTDTQYF
>.|TRBV7-8
CASSLLANQPQHF
>.|TRBV29-1
CSVLTGAYEQYF
>.|TRBV5-4
CASTSGLADYNEQFF
>.|TRBV27
CASSLYSPGTSPPGDEQFF
>once|TRBV6-1
CASSETTVPGNTIYF
>.|TRBV29-1
CSVGSAGTQYF